One TCR beta chain is described in this entry. The antigen remains unidentified. This sample is drawn from a study of T cell responses to AZD1222 COVID-19 vaccine. For the study at large: Pooled in the analysis were second doses at about 4 or about 12 weeks. Study outcomes and limitations: Possibly, clonal diversity was underestimated; donors were largely white British and included more females. Only after the peak T cell response were repertoires sampled. Nearly half of spike-specific TCRs reportedly target variant regions that are unmutated in the B.1.351 and B.1.1.7 variants.

V was pared by 6 bases and J by 4 bases, with 13 bases between. This CDR3 has 14 amino acids. Per the germline V gene, CDR1 is LNHDA and CDR2 is SQIVND (reference sequence). Only in-frame clones appear in the TCRdb table, and some are missing; sequencing was by immunoSEQ multiplex PCR. The sample shows over 100,000 clones, about 90% of them seen only once. The input for sequencing was peripheral blood, taken on day 0 of AZD1222 vaccination. V is TRBV19 and J is TRBJ1-5; no reliable D call. The receptor was derived from an adult in good health. The CDR3 loop is CASSITAVNQPQHF. CDR3 DNA sequence: TGTGCCAGTAGCATAACGGCGGTGAATCAGCCCCAGCATTTT.